Shown below are 19 T cell receptor beta chains from a single sample sequenced in a study of CD4 T cells in relation to SARS-CoV-2 and coronaviruses. TCRdb's table, derived via immunoSEQ multiplex PCR, lists solely in-frame clones and lacks some. The table lists under 50,000 clones, around 87% of them singletons. Sample: memory CD4+ T cells from PBMCs. All receptors come from an adult with COVID-19.

The chain has TRBV27 and TRBJ2-1; D is uncertain. Germline assignment: CDR1 MNHEY and CDR2 SMNVEV (reference sequence). The CDR3 is 14 amino acids. The V and J ends lost 5 bases and 7 bases respectively, with 15 bases between them. As DNA, the CDR3 is TGTGCCAGCAGTACGGCCCTCGTAGGGAATGAGCAGTTCTTC. It translates to CASSTALVGNEQFF.

The chain employs TRBV6-5 and TRBJ2-3; weak D call: TRBD1 (6 bases). CDR3 length equals 13 residues. Trimming stripped 8 bases from V and 0 bases from J, with 9 bases between. Germline V gene sequence: CDR1 MNHEY, CDR2 SVGAGI. The CDR3 reads CASGTPSTDTQYF. CDR3 bases: TGTGCCAGCGGGACACCTAGCACAGATACGCAGTATTTT.

The rearrangement links TRBV6-4 to TRBJ1-1, with D hard to call. Trimming removed 6 bases at V and 0 bases at J, with 8 bases between. This CDR3 spans 13 amino acids. Germline values: CDR1 MRHNA, CDR2 SNTAGT. The CDR3: CASSTGMNTEAFF. CDR3 nucleotide sequence: TGTGCCAGCAGCACGGGGATGAACACTGAAGCTTTCTTT.

This clone came up once. At one of its ends the junction is not consistent with the germline gene, which may arise from a read error. The chain couples TRBV25-1 to TRBJ2-3; 9 nucleotides agree with TRBD2. Per the germline V gene, CDR1 is MGHDK and CDR2 is SYGVNS. This CDR3 comprises 14 residues. CDR3 region: CASSTGTSKDTQYF. The CDR3 bases are TGTGCCAGCAGTACCGGGACTAGCAAAGATACGCAGTATTTT.

The chain has TRBV6-5 and TRBJ2-5, with TRBD2 matching 8 bases. The V and J ends lost 8 bases and 1 base, in that order; junction bases with no gene match: 3. This CDR3 has 13 amino acids. Germline loops: CDR1 MNHEY, CDR2 SVGAGI. CDR3 in DNA: TGTGCCAGCCACGGGGGGGCCCAAGAGACCCAGTACTTC. This codes for CASHGGAQETQYF.

V usage is TRBV29-1 and J usage is TRBJ2-5, with TRBD1 identical over 11 bases. Looked up from germline, CDR1 is SQVTM and CDR2 is ANQGSEA. Unmatched junction bases numbered 7, after V lost 7 bases and J lost 9 bases. The CDR3 contains 12 residues. CDR3 in amino acids: CSARGQGEAQYF. DNA for the CDR3: TGCAGCGCTAGGGGACAGGGGGAGGCCCAGTACTTC.

J is TRBJ2-1 and V is TRBV4-3; 7 nucleotides align to TRBD2. The CDR3 covers 18 residues. The germline gives CDR1 LGHNA, CDR2 YSLEER. Losses at the gene ends were 4 bases for V and 4 bases for J; bases not matched to a gene: 16. In nucleotides, the CDR3 is TGCGCCAGCAGCCGAAATCATGGGGGGGGGAGGAATTACAATGAGCAGTTCTTC. Amino acid sequence: CASSRNHGGGRNYNEQFF.

The chain has TRBV5-1 and TRBJ2-3, with D tentatively TRBD2 (7 bases). This CDR3 has 16 amino acids. The germline gives CDR1 SGHRS, CDR2 YFSETQ. The V gene lost 4 bases and the J gene lost 8 bases, with 23 bases spanning the gap. CDR3 protein: CASSPRARGGLGTQYF. Written as DNA, the CDR3 is TGCGCCAGCAGCCCCCGTGCGAGGGGGGGATTGGGTACGCAGTATTTT. The full variable domain, its missing parts supplied by reference TRBV5-1 and TRBJ2-3, is KAGVTQTPRYLIKTRGQQVTLSCSPISGHRSVSWYQQTPGQGLQFLFEYFSETQRNKGNFPGRFSGRQFSNSRSEMNVSTLELGDSALYLCASSPRARGGLGTQYFGPGTRLTVL.

This clone was recorded only once. The rearrangement links TRBV9 to TRBJ2-3; 7 positions agree with TRBD2. The CDR3 runs 18 residues. The germline gives CDR1 SGDLS, CDR2 YYNGEE. V shed 3 bases, J shed 1 base, and the junction held 14 bases outside the gene matches. CDR3 DNA: TGTGCCAGCAGCGACCAGCGGGGCCTAATTCTGGGCACAGATACGCAGTATTTT. This translates into CASSDQRGLILGTDTQYF.

The V call is TRBV18, the J call TRBJ2-1, with TRBD2 matching 7 bases. The CDR3 length is 16 residues. CDR1 and CDR2 (germline): KGHSH, LQKENI. V was clipped by 2 bases and J by 7 bases; unmatched bases: 11. Here the CDR3 DNA reads TGTGCCAGCTCACCAATAGAGCGGGGTATTCGAAATGAGCAGTTCTTC. Protein product: CASSPIERGIRNEQFF.

The gene calls are TRBV7-2 and TRBJ2-1, with 12 bases aligning to TRBD2. This CDR3 is built from 16 residues. Germline V gene sequence: CDR1 SGHTA, CDR2 FQGNSA. V lost 0 bases to trimming and J lost 4 bases; unmatched junction nucleotides: 1. The CDR3 spells CASSLALAGGYNEQFF. The CDR3 DNA follows: TGTGCCAGCAGCTTAGCGCTAGCGGGGGGGTACAATGAGCAGTTCTTC.

The chain has TRBV5-1 and TRBJ2-1, with 11 bases identical to TRBD2. The CDR3 extends over 15 amino acids. Germline CDR1 is SGHRS and CDR2 is YFSETQ. V dropped 0 bases and J dropped 9; count of bases not matched to a gene: 5. DNA for the CDR3: TGCGCCAGCAGCTTGGTTCTAGCGGGGGGTGGTGAGCAGTTCTTC. Its translation: CASSLVLAGGGEQFF. Based on the CDR3 plus reference TRBV5-1 and TRBJ2-1, the full variable domain is KAGVTQTPRYLIKTRGQQVTLSCSPISGHRSVSWYQQTPGQGLQFLFEYFSETQRNKGNFPGRFSGRQFSNSRSEMNVSTLELGDSALYLCASSLVLAGGGEQFFGPGTRLTVL.

This rearrangement joins TRBV10-1 to TRBJ1-1, with D perhaps matching TRBD1 (5 bases). Germline lookup yields CDR1 WNHNN and CDR2 SYGVQD (reference sequence). This CDR3 is 12 amino acids long. V lost 3 bases and J lost 4, with 6 bases in between. CDR3 sequence (DNA): TGCGCCAGCAGTGATGACAGCACTGAAGCTTTCTTT. As protein: CASSDDSTEAFF.

The rearrangement links TRBV7-8 to TRBJ2-7, with D unresolved. This CDR3 comprises 11 residues. The V end was cut by 1 base, the J end by 5 bases, with 3 bases between. Germline CDR1 SGHVS, CDR2 FQNEAQ. The CDR3 DNA reads as TGTGCCAGCAGCTTAGTTCACGAGCAGTACTTC. Protein: CASSLVHEQYF.

This clone was seen only a few times. This chain connects TRBV7-2 to TRBJ2-3; D remains ambiguous. The germline CDR1 and CDR2 sequences are SGHTA and FQGNSA. This CDR3 is 13 amino acids long. V gave up 7 bases and J gave up 4 bases, with 12 bases separating them. DNA of the CDR3: TGTGCCAGCACCACTTACTCTTCAGATACGCAGTATTTT. Protein: CASTTYSSDTQYF.

This chain joins TRBV5-8 and TRBJ2-3; a possible D gene is TRBD2 (5 bases). Trimming took off 0 bases at V and 3 bases at J, with 17 bases between the two ends. Per the germline V gene, CDR1 is SGHTS and CDR2 is YDEGEE. The CDR3 sequence is 17 residues long. The CDR3, as DNA: TGTGCCAGCAGCTTGGGAGTCCGGGATCAACAAACAGATACGCAGTATTTT. Protein product: CASSLGVRDQQTDTQYF.

This clone was picked up one time. The V call is TRBV4-2, the J call TRBJ2-1; 12 nucleotides line up with TRBD2. CDR1 is LGHNA, CDR2 YNFKEQ, per germline. The CDR3 has 19 residues. V gave up 5 bases and J gave up 1 base; unmatched junction bases: 12. The CDR3: CASSKIVLAGGLSYNEQFF. CDR3 DNA: TGTGCCAGCAGCAAGATAGTCCTAGCGGGGGGGCTTTCCTACAATGAGCAGTTCTTC.

This clone was observed a single time. In DNA, the CDR3 is TGTGCCAGCAGCCCTCGACAGGGGGCTGAAGCTTTCTTT. It yields the protein CASSPRQGAEAFF. The chain couples TRBV11-3 to TRBJ1-1; 9 bases are a match to TRBD1. The germline gives CDR1 SGHNT, CDR2 YENEEA. The CDR3 has 13 residues. The V segment lost 5 bases and the J segment 6 bases; nucleotides outside the gene matches: 4. Full variable domain (missing parts from reference TRBV11-3 and TRBJ1-1): EAGVVQSPRYKIIEKKQPVAFWCNPISGHNTLYWYLQNLGQGPELLIRYENEEAVDDSQLPKDRFSAERLKGVDSTLKIQPAELGDSAVYLCASSPRQGAEAFFGQGTRLTVV.

This rearrangement joins TRBV25-1 to TRBJ2-1; perhaps TRBD2 as D (6 bases). Germline CDR1 MGHDK, CDR2 SYGVNS. The CDR3 sequence is 15 residues long. Trimming shortened V by 1 base and J by 8 bases, and 15 bases separated the two germline ends. This CDR3 reads CASSEWGGVRDEQFF. The CDR3 nucleotides are TGTGCCAGCAGTGAATGGGGCGGGGTTAGGGATGAGCAGTTCTTC.